This TCR beta chain was profiled in a study of cytomegalovirus exposure and HLA in healthy donors. Notes on the study in general: Sequences of the TCR beta chain were said to predict the HLA-A and HLA-B alleles of most subjects accurately. Using the classifier, cytomegalovirus status was reportedly diagnosed with high specificity and sensitivity. A missense DCLRE1C variant was associated with V- and J-gene trimming of TCR beta chains in a later analysis, and an independent cohort replicated the association.

Amplification used 60 Vbeta primers and 13 Jbeta primers. The method was immunoSEQ multiplex PCR; TCRdb's version includes in-frame clones alone and lacks a portion of them. The table shows some 150,000 clones, with 75% occurring only once. About this clone itself: Its specificity is unknown.

Germline loops: CDR1 LNHNV, CDR2 YYDKDF (reference sequence). The CDR3 contains 13 residues. Trimming took 3 bases from V and 6 from J, leaving 12 bases between them. Sequenced input: PBMCs. This chain joins TRBV15 and TRBJ2-7, with D unresolved. This receptor was identified in a man aged 25-40 years in good health and CMV-seronegative. Here the CDR3 DNA reads TGTGCCACCAGCAGGTTGGCGGAGACCGAGCAGTACTTC. This gives the protein CATSRLAETEQYF.